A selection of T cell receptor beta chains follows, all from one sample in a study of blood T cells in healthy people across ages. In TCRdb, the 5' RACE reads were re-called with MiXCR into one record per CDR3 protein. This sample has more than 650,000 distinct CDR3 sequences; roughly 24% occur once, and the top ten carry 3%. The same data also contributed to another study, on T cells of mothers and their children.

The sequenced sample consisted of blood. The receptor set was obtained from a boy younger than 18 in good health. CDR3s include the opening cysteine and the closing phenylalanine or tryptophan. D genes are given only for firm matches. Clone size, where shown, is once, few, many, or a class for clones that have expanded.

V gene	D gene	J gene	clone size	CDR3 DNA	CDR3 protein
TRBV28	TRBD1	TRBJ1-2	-	TGTGCCAGCAGTATCCCCGGACAGGGGGCCGACTATGGCTACACCTTC	CASSIPGQGADYGYTF
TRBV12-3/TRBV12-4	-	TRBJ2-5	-	TGTGCCAGCAGTAAAAGGGGGACGGGCCAACAAGAGACCCAGTACTTC	CASSKRGTGQQETQYF
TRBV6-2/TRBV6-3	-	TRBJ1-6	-	TGTGCCAGCAGCCAATCCCGGGTGGGGTCTTCACCCCTCCACTTT	CASSQSRVGSSPLHF
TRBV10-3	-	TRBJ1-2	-	TGTGCCATCAGTGAGTCGGAGGCAGCCTATGGCTACACCTTC	CAISESEAAYGYTF
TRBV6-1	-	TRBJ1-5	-	TGTGCCAGCAGTGAATTAGTCAGAACAAATAGCAATCAGCCCCAGCATTTT	CASSELVRTNSNQPQHF
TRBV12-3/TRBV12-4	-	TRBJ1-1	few	TGTGCCAGCAGCCCTGCCGCATATGGGCTGAACACTGAAGCTTTCTTT	CASSPAAYGLNTEAFF
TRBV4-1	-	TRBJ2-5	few	TGCGCCAGCAGCCAGGGGGCTCTCGGGGAGACCCAGTACTTC	CASSQGALGETQYF
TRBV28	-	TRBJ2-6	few	TGTGCCAGCAGTCCAACCAGGGGCTCTGGGGCCAACGTCCTGACTTTC	CASSPTRGSGANVLTF
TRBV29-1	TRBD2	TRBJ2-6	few	TGCAGCTTCCTCGGGAGGGACCACTCTGGGGCCAACGTCCTGACTTTC	CSFLGRDHSGANVLTF
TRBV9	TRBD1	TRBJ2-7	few	TGTGCCAGCAGCGTAGAACAGGGGCCTCCCCTTTACGAGCAGTACTTC	CASSVEQGPPLYEQYF
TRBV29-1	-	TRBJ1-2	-	TGCAGCGTTGAAGGCCCCACAGGGAACTATGGCTACACCTTC	CSVEGPTGNYGYTF
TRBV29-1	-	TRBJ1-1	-	TGCAGCGTTCACTCCCAAGAGAACACTGAAGCTTTCTTT	CSVHSQENTEAFF
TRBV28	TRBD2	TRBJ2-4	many	TGTGCCAGCAGTCGGTACACGGCTAGCGGGGGGATCATCCTAGCCAAAAACATTCAGTACTTC	CASSRYTASGGIILAKNIQYF
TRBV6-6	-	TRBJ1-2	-	TGTGCCAGCAGTTTCATGAATAACTATGGCTACACCTTC	CASSFMNNYGYTF
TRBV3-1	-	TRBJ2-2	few	TGTGCCAGCAGCCAGCCTCTAGTTGCCGGGGAGCTGTTTTTT	CASSQPLVAGELFF
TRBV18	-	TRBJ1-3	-	TGTGCCAGCTCACCTCGGACGGACCACTTGGGAAACACCATATATTTT	CASSPRTDHLGNTIYF
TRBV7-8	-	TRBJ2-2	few	TGTGCCAGCAGCTTAAGAGGGGTTGGCACCGGGGAGCTGTTTTTT	CASSLRGVGTGELFF
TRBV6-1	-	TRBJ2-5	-	TGTGCCACCGGAAGGACAGACCAAGAGACCCAGTACTTC	CATGRTDQETQYF
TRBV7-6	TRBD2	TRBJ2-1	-	TGTGCCAGCAGCTCCCGTTTAGCGGGGGGGCCGAGTGAGCAGTTCTTC	CASSSRLAGGPSEQFF
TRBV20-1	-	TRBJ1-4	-	TGCGGTGCTAGGTGGCAGACTAATGAAAAACTGTTTTTT	CGARWQTNEKLFF
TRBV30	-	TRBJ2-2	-	TGTGCCTGGAGGGACAGGAACACCGGGGAGCTGTTTTTT	CAWRDRNTGELFF
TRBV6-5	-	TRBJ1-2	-	TGTGCCAGCAGTTTCCACTCTAACTATGGCTACACCTTC	CASSFHSNYGYTF
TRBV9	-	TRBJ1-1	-	TGTGCCAGCAGCGTAGGAGGGGTAAAGACTGAAGCTTTCTTT	CASSVGGVKTEAFF
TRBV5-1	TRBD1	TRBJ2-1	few	TGCGCCAGCAGCTTTACAACAGGGGGCGCACCCAATGAGCAGTTCTTC	CASSFTTGGAPNEQFF
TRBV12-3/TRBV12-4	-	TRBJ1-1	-	TGTGCCAGCACCATAGACCAGGGCAACACTGAAGCTTTCTTT	CASTIDQGNTEAFF
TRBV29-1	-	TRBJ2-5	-	TGCAGCGGCCTCAAGGGGGGGGAGACCCAGTACTTC	CSGLKGGETQYF
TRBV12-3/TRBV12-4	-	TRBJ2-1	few	TGTGCCAGCAGTTCACAGGCTTCTATCCGGGAGCAGTTCTTC	CASSSQASIREQFF
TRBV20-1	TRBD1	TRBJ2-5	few	TGCAGTGCTAGAAGCAGGGGGCGCGGGGAGACCCAGTACTTC	CSARSRGRGETQYF
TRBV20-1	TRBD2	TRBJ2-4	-	TGCAGTGCTGCGCGGCTAGCGGGGGTTGAGAACATTCAGTACTTC	CSAARLAGVENIQYF
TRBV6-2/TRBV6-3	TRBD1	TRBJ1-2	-	TGTGCCAGCAGTTATGGGACAGGGGGCATGAGCTACACCTTC	CASSYGTGGMSYTF
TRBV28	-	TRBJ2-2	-	TGTGCCAGCAGTTTAGGCAGGCAAACCGGGGAGCGGTTTTTT	CASSLGRQTGERFF
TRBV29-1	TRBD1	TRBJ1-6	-	TGCAGCGTGGGCGACAGGGGCAATTCACCCCTCCACTTT	CSVGDRGNSPLHF
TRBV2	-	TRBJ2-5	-	TGTGCCAGCAAGAAGGAATACGGCCAAGAGACCCAGTACTTC	CASKKEYGQETQYF
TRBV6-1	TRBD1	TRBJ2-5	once	TGTGCCAGCTCCCTCGGACAGGGCGAGAAAGAGACCCAGTACTTC	CASSLGQGEKETQYF
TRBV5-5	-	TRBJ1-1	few	TGTGCCAGCGAGGGGAGGGGAATCGCTGAAGCTTTCTTT	CASEGRGIAEAFF
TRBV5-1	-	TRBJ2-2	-	TGCGCCAGCAGCTTGGGGACAGCCTTTAACACCGGGGAGCTGTTTTTT	CASSLGTAFNTGELFF
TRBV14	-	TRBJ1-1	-	TGTGCCAGCAGCCAAGCCCTCCCGGTAGAGGGACAAGCTTTCTTT	CASSQALPVEGQAFF
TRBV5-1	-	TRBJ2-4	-	TGCGCCAGCAGCTTGAGTGCACCTCAAAACATTCAGTACTTC	CASSLSAPQNIQYF
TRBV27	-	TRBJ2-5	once	TGTGCCAGCAGTTTATCGCTTTTGGGGGGCGAGGAGACCCAGTACTTC	CASSLSLLGGEETQYF
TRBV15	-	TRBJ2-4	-	TGTGCCACCAGCATTAATCCGGTACTAGCCAAAAACATTCAGTACTTC	CATSINPVLAKNIQYF
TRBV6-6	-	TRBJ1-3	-	TGTGCCAGCAGTGTAGGGTTCTCTGGAAACACCATATATTTT	CASSVGFSGNTIYF
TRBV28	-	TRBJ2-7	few	TGTGCCAGCAGCGGAAGCAGGGGCCCCGTGGGCGAGCAGTACTTC	CASSGSRGPVGEQYF
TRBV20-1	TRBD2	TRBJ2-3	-	TGCACCGCTCCTACTAGCGGCACAGATACGCAGTATTTT	CTAPTSGTDTQYF
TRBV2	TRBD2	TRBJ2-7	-	TGTGCCAGCAGATGGCTAGCGGGGGACCTCTACGAGCAGTACTTC	CASRWLAGDLYEQYF